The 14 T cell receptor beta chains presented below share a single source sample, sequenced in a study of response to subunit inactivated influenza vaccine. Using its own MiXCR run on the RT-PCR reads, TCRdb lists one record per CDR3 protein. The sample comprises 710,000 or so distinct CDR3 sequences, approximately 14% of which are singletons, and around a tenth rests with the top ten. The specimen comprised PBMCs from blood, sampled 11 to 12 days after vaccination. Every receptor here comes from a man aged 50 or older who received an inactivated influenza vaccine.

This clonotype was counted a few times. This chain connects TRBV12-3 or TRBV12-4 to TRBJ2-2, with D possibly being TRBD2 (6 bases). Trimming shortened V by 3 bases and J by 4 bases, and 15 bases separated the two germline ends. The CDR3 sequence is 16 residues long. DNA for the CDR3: TGTGCCAGCAGTTTGGAGGGCAGGTCGGGCACCGGGGAGCTGTTTTTT. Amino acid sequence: CASSLEGRSGTGELFF.

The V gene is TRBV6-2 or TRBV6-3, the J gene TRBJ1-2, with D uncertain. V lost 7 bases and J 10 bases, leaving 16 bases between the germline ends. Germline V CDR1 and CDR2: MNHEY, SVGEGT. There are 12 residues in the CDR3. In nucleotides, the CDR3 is TGTGCCAGCACTGCCGGAGACCGGCTCTACACCTTC. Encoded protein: CASTAGDRLYTF.

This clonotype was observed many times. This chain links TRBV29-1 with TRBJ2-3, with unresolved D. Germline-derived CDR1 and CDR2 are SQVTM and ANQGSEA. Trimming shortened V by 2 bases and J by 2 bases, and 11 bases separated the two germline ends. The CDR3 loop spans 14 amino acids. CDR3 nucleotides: TGCAGCGTTGAATTAGCTGGAAACACAGATACGCAGTATTTT. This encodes CSVELAGNTDTQYF.

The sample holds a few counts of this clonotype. For the CDR3, the DNA is TGCGCCAGCAGCCAAGATGTCTCGGGGCGTCAAAACATTCAGTACTTC. Amino acids: CASSQDVSGRQNIQYF. V and J are TRBV4-1 and TRBJ2-4; D possibly uses TRBD1 or TRBD2 (5 bases each). Deletions cut 0 bases from V and 5 bases from J, with 14 bases between. The CDR3 is 16 residues long. The germline V gene encodes CDR1 MGHRA and CDR2 YSYEKL.

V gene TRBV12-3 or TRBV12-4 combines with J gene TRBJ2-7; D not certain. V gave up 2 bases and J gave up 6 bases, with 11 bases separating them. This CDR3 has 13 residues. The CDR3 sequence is CASSLFGVPEQYF. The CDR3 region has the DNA TGTGCCAGCAGTTTATTTGGGGTTCCCGAGCAGTACTTC.

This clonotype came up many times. DNA of the CDR3: TGCAGTGCTAGAGAGACCAGTAGCAGCAATCAGCCCCAGCATTTT. Translated: CSARETSSSNQPQHF. The rearrangement links TRBV20-1 to TRBJ1-5; no firm D call. CDR3 length equals 15 residues. The V end lost 0 bases, the J end lost 1 base, and 10 bases lay between the germline ends. The germline gives CDR1 DFQATT, CDR2 SNEGSKA (reference sequence).

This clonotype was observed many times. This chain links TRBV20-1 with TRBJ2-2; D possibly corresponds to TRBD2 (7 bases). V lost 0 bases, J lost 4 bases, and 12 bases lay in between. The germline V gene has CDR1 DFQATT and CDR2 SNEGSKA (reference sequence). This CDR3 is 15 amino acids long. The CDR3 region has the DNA TGCAGTGCTAGAGATCTGCGGGGGCCCACCGGGGAGCTGTTTTTT. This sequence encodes CSARDLRGPTGELFF.

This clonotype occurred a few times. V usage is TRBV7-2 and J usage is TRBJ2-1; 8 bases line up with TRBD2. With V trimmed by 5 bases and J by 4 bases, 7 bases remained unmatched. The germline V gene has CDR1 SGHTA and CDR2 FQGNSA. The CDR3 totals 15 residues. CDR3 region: CASSQSGGLYNEQFF. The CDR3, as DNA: TGTGCCAGCAGCCAAAGCGGGGGCCTTTACAATGAGCAGTTCTTC. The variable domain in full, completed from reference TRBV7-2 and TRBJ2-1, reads GAGVSQSPSNKVTEKGKDVELRCDPISGHTALYWYRQSLGQGLEFLIYFQGNSAPDKSGLPSDRFSAERTGGSVSTLTIQRTQQEDSAVYLCASSQSGGLYNEQFFGPGTRLTVL.

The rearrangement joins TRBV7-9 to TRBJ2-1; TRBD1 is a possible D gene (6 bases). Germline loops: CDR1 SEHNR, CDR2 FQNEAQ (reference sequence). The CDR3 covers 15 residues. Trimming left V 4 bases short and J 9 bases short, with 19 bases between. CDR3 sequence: CASSYSASGVFEQFF. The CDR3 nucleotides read TGTGCCAGCAGCTATAGCGCATCAGGGGTTTTTGAGCAGTTCTTC.

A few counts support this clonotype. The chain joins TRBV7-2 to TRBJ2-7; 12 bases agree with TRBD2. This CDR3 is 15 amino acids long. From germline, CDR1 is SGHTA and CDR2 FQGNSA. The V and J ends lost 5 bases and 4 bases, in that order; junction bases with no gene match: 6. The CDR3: CASSAASGRDYEQYF. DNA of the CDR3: TGTGCCAGCAGCGCCGCTAGCGGGAGGGATTACGAGCAGTACTTC.

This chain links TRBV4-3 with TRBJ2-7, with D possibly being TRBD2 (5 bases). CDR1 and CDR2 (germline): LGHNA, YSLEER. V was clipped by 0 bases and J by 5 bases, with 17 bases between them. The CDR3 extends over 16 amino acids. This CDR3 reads CASSQEVPGSGNEQYF. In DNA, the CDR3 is TGCGCCAGCAGCCAAGAGGTCCCCGGGTCGGGGAACGAGCAGTACTTC.

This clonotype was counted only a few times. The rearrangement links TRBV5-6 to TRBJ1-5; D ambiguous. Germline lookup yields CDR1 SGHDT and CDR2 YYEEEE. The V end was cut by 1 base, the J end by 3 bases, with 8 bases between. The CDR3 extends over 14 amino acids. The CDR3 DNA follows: TGTGCCAGCAGCTTGCCTGGGGTCAATCAGCCCCAGCATTTT. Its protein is CASSLPGVNQPQHF.

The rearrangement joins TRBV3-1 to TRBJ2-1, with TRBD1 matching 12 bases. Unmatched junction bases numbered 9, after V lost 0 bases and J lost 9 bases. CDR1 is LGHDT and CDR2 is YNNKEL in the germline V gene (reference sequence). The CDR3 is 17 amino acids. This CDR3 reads CASSQDIGDRGLGEQFF. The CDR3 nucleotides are TGTGCCAGCAGCCAAGATATAGGGGACAGGGGGCTCGGTGAGCAGTTCTTC.

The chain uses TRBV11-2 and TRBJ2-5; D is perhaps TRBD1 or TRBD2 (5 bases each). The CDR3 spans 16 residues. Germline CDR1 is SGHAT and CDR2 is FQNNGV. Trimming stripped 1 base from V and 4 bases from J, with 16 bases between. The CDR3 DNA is TGTGCCAGCAGCTTAGTGCGACTGACTGGGGGAGAGACCCAGTACTTC. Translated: CASSLVRLTGGETQYF.